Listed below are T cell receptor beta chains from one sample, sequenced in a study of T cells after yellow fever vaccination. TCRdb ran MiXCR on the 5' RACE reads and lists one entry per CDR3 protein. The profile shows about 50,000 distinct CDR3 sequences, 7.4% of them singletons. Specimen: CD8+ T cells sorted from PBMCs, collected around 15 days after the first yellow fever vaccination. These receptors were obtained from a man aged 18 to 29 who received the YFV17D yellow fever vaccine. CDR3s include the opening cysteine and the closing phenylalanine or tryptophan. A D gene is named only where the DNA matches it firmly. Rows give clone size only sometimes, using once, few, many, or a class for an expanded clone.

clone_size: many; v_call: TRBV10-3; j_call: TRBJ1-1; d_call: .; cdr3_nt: TGTGCCATCAGTGACGCGACAACCTGGAACACTGAAGCTTTCTTT; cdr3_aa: CAISDATTWNTEAFF
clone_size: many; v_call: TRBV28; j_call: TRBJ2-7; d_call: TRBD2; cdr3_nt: TGTGCCAGCAGCCGAGGGACTAGCGGGTACGAGCAGTACTTC; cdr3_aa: CASSRGTSGYEQYF
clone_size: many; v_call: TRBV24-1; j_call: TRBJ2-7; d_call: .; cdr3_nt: TGTGCCACCAGATACCCCGTCTACGAGCAGTACTTC; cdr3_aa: CATRYPVYEQYF
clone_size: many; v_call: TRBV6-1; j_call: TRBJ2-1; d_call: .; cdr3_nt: TGTGCCAGCACCGACTACGGGCGGGATTACAATGAGCAGTTCTTC; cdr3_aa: CASTDYGRDYNEQFF
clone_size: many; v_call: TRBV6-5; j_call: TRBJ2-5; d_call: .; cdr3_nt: TGTGCCAGCAGTTACTCTCGAGAAACTACACAAGAGACCCAGTACTTC; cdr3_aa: CASSYSRETTQETQYF
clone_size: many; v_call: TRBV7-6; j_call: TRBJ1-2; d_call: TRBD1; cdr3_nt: TGTGCCAGCAGCCATAGAACCCGGGACAGGGGGTATGGCTACACCTTC; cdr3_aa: CASSHRTRDRGYGYTF
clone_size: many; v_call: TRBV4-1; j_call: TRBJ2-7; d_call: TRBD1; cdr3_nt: TGCGCCAGCAGCCAACCACGACAGGGGCGCGAGCAGTACTTC; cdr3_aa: CASSQPRQGREQYF
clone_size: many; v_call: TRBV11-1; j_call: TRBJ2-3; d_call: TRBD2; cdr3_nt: TGTGCCAGCAGCTCTAAGACTAGCGGGGGCGCCGGGACAGATACGCAGTATTTT; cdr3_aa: CASSSKTSGGAGTDTQYF
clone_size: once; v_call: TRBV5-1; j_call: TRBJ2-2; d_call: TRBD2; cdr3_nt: TGCGCCAGCAGCTTGGCCTCGGCTAGCGGGCTAAACACCGGGGAGCTGTTTTTT; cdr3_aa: CASSLASASGLNTGELFF
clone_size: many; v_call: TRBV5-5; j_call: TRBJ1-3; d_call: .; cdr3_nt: TGTGCCAGCAGCTGGACGGGCGCGGGCTCTGGAAACACCATATATTTT; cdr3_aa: CASSWTGAGSGNTIYF
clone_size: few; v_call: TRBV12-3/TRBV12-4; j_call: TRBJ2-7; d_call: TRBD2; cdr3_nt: TGTGCCAGCAGCCACGCGGGGGACTCCTACGAGCAGTACTTC; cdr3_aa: CASSHAGDSYEQYF
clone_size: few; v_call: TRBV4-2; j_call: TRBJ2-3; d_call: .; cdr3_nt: TGTGCCAGCAGCCAGCCTGACGGAACTAGCACAGATACGCAGTATTTT; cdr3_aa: CASSQPDGTSTDTQYF
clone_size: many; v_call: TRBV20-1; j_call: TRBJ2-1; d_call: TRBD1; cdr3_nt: TGCAGTGCTAGATCACCGGGACAGGCATACAATGAGCAGTTCTTC; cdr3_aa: CSARSPGQAYNEQFF
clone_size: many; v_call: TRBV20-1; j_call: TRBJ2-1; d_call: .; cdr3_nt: TGCAGTGCTAGAGTAGCGAGGCGGATTAACTCCTACAATGAGCAGTTCTTC; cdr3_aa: CSARVARRINSYNEQFF
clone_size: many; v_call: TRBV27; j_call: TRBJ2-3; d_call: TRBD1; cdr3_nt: TGTGCCAGCAGTTTTGGGACAGGGGTCACAGATACGCAGTATTTT; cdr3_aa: CASSFGTGVTDTQYF
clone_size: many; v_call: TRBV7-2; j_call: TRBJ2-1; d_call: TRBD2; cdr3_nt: TGTGCCAGCAGCTTACTTCTCGGGGGGACCCGAAATGAGCAGTTCTTC; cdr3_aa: CASSLLLGGTRNEQFF
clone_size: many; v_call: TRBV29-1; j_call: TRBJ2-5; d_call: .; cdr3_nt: TGCAGCGTTGGCAGGGTCCAAGAGACCCAGTACTTC; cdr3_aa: CSVGRVQETQYF
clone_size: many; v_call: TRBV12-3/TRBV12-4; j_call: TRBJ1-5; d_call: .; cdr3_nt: TGTGCCAGCAGAGAACAGGCCCCCGATCAGCCCCAGCATTTT; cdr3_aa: CASREQAPDQPQHF
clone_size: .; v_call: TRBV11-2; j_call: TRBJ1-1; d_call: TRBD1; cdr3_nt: TGTGCCAGCAGGTCCAGGGACAGGGGCCGCGGAGCTTTCTTT; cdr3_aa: CASRSRDRGRGAFF
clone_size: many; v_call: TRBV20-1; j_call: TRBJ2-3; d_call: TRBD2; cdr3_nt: TGCAGTGCCGCTAGCGGGGGGGCTATAGATACGCAGTATTTT; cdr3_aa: CSAASGGAIDTQYF
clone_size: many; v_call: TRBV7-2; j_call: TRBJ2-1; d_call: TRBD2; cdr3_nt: TGTGCCAGCAGCTTATCTAGCGGGGGCAATGAGCAGTTCTTC; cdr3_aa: CASSLSSGGNEQFF
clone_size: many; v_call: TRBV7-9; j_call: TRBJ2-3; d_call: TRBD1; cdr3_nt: TGTGCCAGCAGTTCGGGACAGGGGGCTGAAGATACGCAGTATTTT; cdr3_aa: CASSSGQGAEDTQYF
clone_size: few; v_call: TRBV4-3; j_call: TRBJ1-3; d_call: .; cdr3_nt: TGCGCCAGCAGCCCTGGACCTACTGCTGGAAACACCATATATTTT; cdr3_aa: CASSPGPTAGNTIYF
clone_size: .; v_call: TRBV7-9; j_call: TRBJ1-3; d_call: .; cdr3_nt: TGTGCCAGCAGCCCCCGCAGCATGCTGTCTGAAAACACCATATATTTT; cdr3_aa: CASSPRSMLSENTIYF
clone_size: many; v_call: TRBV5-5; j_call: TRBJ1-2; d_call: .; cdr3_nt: TGTGCCAGCAGCTTGTCCGAGCCGCTGGGTAACTATGGCTACACCTTC; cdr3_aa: CASSLSEPLGNYGYTF
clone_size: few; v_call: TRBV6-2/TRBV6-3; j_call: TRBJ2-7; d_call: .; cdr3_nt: TGTGCCAGCAGTTACACAGGACAGACCCACGAGCAGTACTTC; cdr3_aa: CASSYTGQTHEQYF
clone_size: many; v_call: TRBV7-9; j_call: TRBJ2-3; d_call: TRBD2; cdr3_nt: TGTGCCAGCAGTTATAGCGGGGGGGCCGGGGCAGATACGCAGTATTTT; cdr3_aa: CASSYSGGAGADTQYF
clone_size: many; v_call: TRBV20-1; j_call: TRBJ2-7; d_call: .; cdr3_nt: TGCAGTGCTATTCTAGCGAATCGGTACGAGCAGTACTTC; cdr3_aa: CSAILANRYEQYF
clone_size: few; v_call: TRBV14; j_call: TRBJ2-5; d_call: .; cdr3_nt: TGTGCCAGCAGCCAAGCGGCAGGGGAGCAAGAGACCCAGTACTTC; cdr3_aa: CASSQAAGEQETQYF
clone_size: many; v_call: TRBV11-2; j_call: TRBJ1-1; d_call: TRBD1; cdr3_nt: TGTGCCAGTGAGCGCTCGATCGGGACAGGGATCATGAACACTGAAGCTTTCTTT; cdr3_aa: CASERSIGTGIMNTEAFF
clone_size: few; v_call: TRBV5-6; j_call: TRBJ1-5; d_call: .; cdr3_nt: TGTGCCAGCAGCTTAGGGGGGGTACGCCAGCCCCAGCATTTT; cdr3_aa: CASSLGGVRQPQHF
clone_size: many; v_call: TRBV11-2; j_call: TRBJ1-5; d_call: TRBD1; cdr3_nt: TGTGCCAGCAGCTTAGGACAGGGGGGTTGGCCCCAGCATTTT; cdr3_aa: CASSLGQGGWPQHF
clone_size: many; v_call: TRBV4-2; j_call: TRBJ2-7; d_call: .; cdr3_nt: TGTGCCAGCAGCCAAGAGGCAGGGGACGACGAGCAGTACTTC; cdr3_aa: CASSQEAGDDEQYF
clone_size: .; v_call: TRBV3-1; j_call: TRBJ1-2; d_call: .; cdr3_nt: TGTGCCAGCAGCCAAGATAACTCTGGAGGCTACACCTTC; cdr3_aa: CASSQDNSGGYTF
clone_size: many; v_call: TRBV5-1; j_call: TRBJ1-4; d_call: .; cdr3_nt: TGCGCCAGCAGCTTGGGGGCAGGGCGAGACGAAAAACTGTTTTTT; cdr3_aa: CASSLGAGRDEKLFF
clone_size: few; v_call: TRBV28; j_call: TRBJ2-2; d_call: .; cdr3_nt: TGTGCCAGCAGTGTGTCATCGGTGTCTAACACCGGGGAGCTGTTTTTT; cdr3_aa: CASSVSSVSNTGELFF
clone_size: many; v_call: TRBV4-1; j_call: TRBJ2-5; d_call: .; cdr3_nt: TGCGCCAGCAGCCAAGGAGCCGGACGGCCGGGGTTCCAAGAGACCCAGTACTTC; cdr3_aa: CASSQGAGRPGFQETQYF
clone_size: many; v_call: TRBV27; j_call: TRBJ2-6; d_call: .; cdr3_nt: TGTGCCAGCAGTTCCCTAGGGGAGATCTATTCTGGGGCCAACGTCCTGACTTTC; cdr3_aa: CASSSLGEIYSGANVLTF
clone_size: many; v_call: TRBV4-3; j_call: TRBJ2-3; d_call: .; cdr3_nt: TGCGCCAGCAGCCAAGATTCCGGTTATAGCACAGATACGCAGTATTTT; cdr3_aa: CASSQDSGYSTDTQYF
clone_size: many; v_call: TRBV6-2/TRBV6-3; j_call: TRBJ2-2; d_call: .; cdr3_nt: TGTGCCAGCAGTTACGGGGGCCACACCGGGGAGCTGTTTTTT; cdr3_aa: CASSYGGHTGELFF
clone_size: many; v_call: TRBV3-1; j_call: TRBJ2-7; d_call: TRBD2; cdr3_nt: TGTGCCAGCAGCCCGGGGACTAGCGGGGGCTACGAGCAGTACTTC; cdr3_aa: CASSPGTSGGYEQYF
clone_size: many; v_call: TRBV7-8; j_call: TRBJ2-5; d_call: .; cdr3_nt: TGTGCCAGCAGCGACCAGACAGGGACTGAGACCCAGTACTTC; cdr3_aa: CASSDQTGTETQYF
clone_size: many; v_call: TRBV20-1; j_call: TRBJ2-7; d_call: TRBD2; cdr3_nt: TGCAGTGCTAGAGACGCGGGGGGATTCTACGAGCAGTACTTC; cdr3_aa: CSARDAGGFYEQYF
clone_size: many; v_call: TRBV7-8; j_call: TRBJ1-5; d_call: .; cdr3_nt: TGTGCCAGCAGCTTAGGTCCAGGGAGAGGCAATCAGCCCCAGCATTTT; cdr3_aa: CASSLGPGRGNQPQHF
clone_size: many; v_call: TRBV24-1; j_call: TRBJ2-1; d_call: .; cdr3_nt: TGTGCCACCAGTGAGCTCGACTACAATGAGCAGTTCTTC; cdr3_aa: CATSELDYNEQFF
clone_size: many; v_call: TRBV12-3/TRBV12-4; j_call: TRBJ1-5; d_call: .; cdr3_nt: TGTGCCAGCAGGGACTCTGGCGGCAATCAGCCCCAGCATTTT; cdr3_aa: CASRDSGGNQPQHF
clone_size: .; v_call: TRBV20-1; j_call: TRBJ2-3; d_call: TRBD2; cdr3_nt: TGCAGTGCTAGGGGACTAGCGGGAAGCTCAGATACGCAGTATTTT; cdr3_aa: CSARGLAGSSDTQYF
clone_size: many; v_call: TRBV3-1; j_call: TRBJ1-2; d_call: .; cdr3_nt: TGTGCCAGCAGCCAAGCAGGGTCGCCGGGGGGCGCCGGCTATGGCTACACCTTC; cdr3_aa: CASSQAGSPGGAGYGYTF
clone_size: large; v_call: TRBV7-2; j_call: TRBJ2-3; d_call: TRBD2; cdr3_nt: TGTGCCAGCAGCTTAGTAGCTAGCGGGGGGGGCACAGATACGCAGTATTTT; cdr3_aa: CASSLVASGGGTDTQYF
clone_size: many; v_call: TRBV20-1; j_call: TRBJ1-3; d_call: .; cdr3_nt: TGCAGTGCTAGAGGATCGGGCAAACGATACTCTGGAAACACCATATATTTT; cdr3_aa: CSARGSGKRYSGNTIYF
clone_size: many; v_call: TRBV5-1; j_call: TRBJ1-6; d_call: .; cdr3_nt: TGCGCCAGCAGAGACGGATCGGATAATTCACCCCTCCACTTT; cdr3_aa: CASRDGSDNSPLHF
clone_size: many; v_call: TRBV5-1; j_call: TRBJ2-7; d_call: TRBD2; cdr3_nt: TGCGCCAGCAGCTTTAATGCGGGGGGCCCAGGGGAGTCGTCCTACGAGCAGTACTTC; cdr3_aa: CASSFNAGGPGESSYEQYF